This TCR beta chain was retrieved from a study of neoadjuvant anti-PD-1 for oral cavity cancer (dated by TCRdb to the early 2020s). Background for the entire study: Three to four biweekly doses of nivolumab at 3 mg/kg were mostly administered to patients before curative-intent surgical resection. Under RECIST 1.1, patients with complete response, partial response or stable disease were classed as responders, and patients with progression were classed as non-responders. The parent correlative cohort had 11 to 12 patients and a response rate of approximately 33%. Patients who did not progress were given a fourth nivolumab dose at about day 43 and had definitive surgical resection on days 50-56.

On this clone itself: Its antigen is still unknown. There are no base qualities to consult, and no much larger clone falls within one base.

The time point tag for this specimen amounts to: before neoadjuvant nivolumab. The patients had newly diagnosed stage II-IVA oral cavity squamous cell carcinoma and had not received any prior systemic or radiation treatment. The cohort consisted of patients with HPV-negative, locally advanced oral cavity squamous cell carcinoma. Peripheral blood mononuclear cells were analyzed directly, without maintenance or expansion in culture. The samples were obtained from a longitudinal correlative study of a single-arm phase II trial testing neoadjuvant nivolumab in oral cavity squamous cell carcinoma. Subject-matched pre- and post-treatment PBMCs and tumors from three responders and three non-responders were subjected to genomic DNA-based TCRbeta sequencing. Peripheral blood mononuclear cells were collected before nivolumab treatment and again after treatment, at the time of surgery. Genomic DNA was isolated from PBMCs using the Maxwell RSC DNA from Cells kit.

The cysteine opens and the phenylalanine closes a CDR3 of 13 amino acids. Only CDR3 DNA remains: 39 bases, in frame from the first base. The germline V gene supplies CDR1 SGHTS and CDR2 YDEGEE. V was cut back by 0 bases and J by 7 bases, leaving a gap of 8 bases between them. For deep sequencing, PBMC libraries mostly used approximately 500 ng of input genomic DNA, with six replicates for each sample. Following the manufacturer's instructions, the team built TCRbeta libraries using the immunoSEQ hsTCRbeta kit. Sequencing of the completed libraries took place using an Illumina NovaSeq 6000 S4 flow cell after they had been pooled to approximately 3.3 nM. The authors' pipeline ran thus. Raw data preprocessing and quality control were performed with the immunoSEQ Analyzer. The analysis was limited to productive rearrangements, and each clonotype was defined by a unique CDR3 amino acid sequence. Repertoire clonality was estimated as the Gini-Simpson index, which was calculated using the R package tcR. Student's t test was used to compare Gini indices, while Pearson correlation assessed associations with tumor size change. TCRdb obtained this table from immuneACCESS and retained in-frame rearrangements with V and J assigned. These tables miss some clones; where compared with another copy, unresolved V genes account for less than half of the shortfall, and the remainder is unexplained. V and J calls plus clone size are reproduced from that table; the DNA served to infer D and trimming. The sample table shows fewer than 20,000 clones, and roughly 66% are seen once. The top ten constitute 2% to 3% of the sample.

What the work shows at the level of the full study, not this receptor alone: After neoadjuvant nivolumab, T cell clonality (Gini index) in PBMCs was significantly higher in non-responders than in responders. Higher pretreatment blood Treg/Th17 ratios correlated with higher pretreatment blood TCRbeta clonality and lower post-treatment tumor TCRbeta clonality. Only a few patients per response group were included in the TCR analyses, and larger cohorts for validation were called for by the authors.

The chain was built from TRBV5-8 and TRBJ1-5; TRBD1 might be the D gene, on 6 matching bases. This receptor was taken from a person aged 35 to 85 with oral cavity squamous cell carcinoma. Source: PBMCs, taken before nivolumab (anti-PD-1) treatment. The nucleotide sequence reads as follows: TGTGCCAGCAGCTTGGACAGGGCCCAGCCCCAGCATTTT. It translates as CASSLDRAQPQHF.